The 11 T cell receptor beta chains in this list originate from one sample, sequenced in a study of cytotoxic CD8 clonotypes in ibrutinib-treated CLL. Using immunoSEQ multiplex PCR, the repertoire was profiled, and TCRdb retains in-frame clones only, with some absent. The sample lists around 330,000 clones, 67% occurring once. The source material was PBMCs, sampled after 36 months of ibrutinib treatment. Receptors were obtained from a human donor with chronic lymphocytic leukemia.

Only one count was recorded for this clone. The chain joins TRBV9 to TRBJ2-3, with 16 bases that match TRBD2. V lost 0 bases, J lost 5 bases, and 12 bases stayed unmatched. The germline gives CDR1 SGDLS, CDR2 YYNGEE. The CDR3 covers 20 residues. The DNA of the CDR3 is TGTGCCAGCAGCGTAGCCTCCGGGAAGGGACTAGCGGGGGGGCAAGATACGCAGTATTTT. Its translation is CASSVASGKGLAGGQDTQYF. The variable domain in full, completed from reference TRBV9 and TRBJ2-3, reads DSGVTQTPKHLITATGQRVTLRCSPRSGDLSVYWYQQSLDQGLQFLIQYYNGEERAKGNILERFSAQQFPDLHSELNLSSLELGDSALYFCASSVASGKGLAGGQDTQYFGPGTRLTVL.

This chain uses TRBV28 with TRBJ2-1; 9 bases are shared with TRBD2. The CDR3 runs to 15 residues. Trimming took 6 bases from V and 1 from J; bases not matched to a gene: 4. Germline loops: CDR1 MDHEN, CDR2 SYDVKM. The CDR3 coding sequence is TGTGCCAGCAGGCTAGCGGGAATATCCTACAATGAGCAGTTCTTC. As protein: CASRLAGISYNEQFF.

This clone showed up just a few times. The gene calls are TRBV2 and TRBJ2-7; D may be TRBD1 (5 bases). The CDR3 runs 12 residues. The V gene lost 7 bases and the J gene lost 7 bases, with 14 bases spanning the gap. CDR1 and CDR2 (germline): SNHLY, FYNNEI. The chain's CDR3 is CASIGQGGEQYF. In DNA form, the CDR3 reads TGTGCCAGCATAGGGCAGGGTGGGGAGCAGTACTTC. Supplemented by reference TRBV2 and TRBJ2-7, the full variable domain reads EPEVTQTPSHQVTQMGQEVILRCVPISNHLYFYWYRQILGQKVEFLVSFYNNEISEKSEIFDDQFSVERPDGSNFTLKIRSTKLEDSAMYFCASIGQGGEQYFGPGTRLTVT.

The rearrangement joins TRBV19 to TRBJ1-2, with 7 bases matching TRBD1. Germline CDR1 and CDR2: LNHDA and SQIVND (reference sequence). V dropped 3 bases and J dropped 4; count of bases not matched to a gene: 5. The CDR3 spans 14 residues. CDR3: CASSIRGPVYGYTF. CDR3 nucleotides: TGTGCCAGTAGTATTAGGGGGCCGGTCTATGGCTACACCTTC.

The sample holds one count of this clone. The chain is built from TRBV9 and TRBJ1-5; D call uncertain. The germline V gene encodes CDR1 SGDLS and CDR2 YYNGEE. V was pared by 0 bases and J by 4 bases, with 14 bases between. The CDR3 spans 16 residues. CDR3 in amino acids: CASSVVHRGWNQPQHF. DNA for the CDR3: TGTGCCAGCAGCGTAGTCCATCGGGGTTGGAATCAGCCCCAGCATTTT.

This rearrangement joins TRBV5-8 to TRBJ2-7, with D tentatively TRBD1 (5 bases). The length of the CDR3 is 16 residues. The germline V and J ends were trimmed by 4 bases and 3 bases, with 20 bases remaining between them. Germline loops: CDR1 SGHTS, CDR2 YDEGEE. For the CDR3, the DNA is TGTGCCAGCAGCAGAGCACAGGTTTTCCCGTACTACGAGCAGTACTTC. Its protein product is CASSRAQVFPYYEQYF. Variable domain in full (rest from reference TRBV5-8 and TRBJ2-7): EAGVTQSPTHLIKTRGQQATLRCSPISGHTSVYWYQQALGLGLQFLLWYDEGEERNRGNFPPRFSGRQFPNYSSELNVNALELEDSALYLCASSRAQVFPYYEQYFGPGTRLTVT.

The chain is built from TRBV4-2 and TRBJ2-3; 15 bases align to TRBD2. The V gene end was trimmed by 0 bases and the J gene end by 3 bases; junction bases not matched to a gene: 4. CDR3 size: 18 residues. Germline V gene data show CDR1 as LGHNA and CDR2 as YNFKEQ. The DNA for the CDR3 is TGTGCCAGCAGCCAAGATGGGGGGACTAGCGGGAGGACAGATACGCAGTATTTT. Amino acids: CASSQDGGTSGRTDTQYF.

This clone has just a few counts. The chain recombines TRBV9 with TRBJ1-2; no reliable D call. This CDR3 spans 11 amino acids. The germline V gene has CDR1 SGDLS and CDR2 YYNGEE. Between the trimmed V and J ends, which lost 1 base and 10 bases, there was a span of 8 bases. The CDR3 DNA reads as TGTGCCAGCAGCGTATCGGGCGACTACACCTTC. It yields the protein CASSVSGDYTF.

This clone was recorded once. The chain combines TRBV6-1 with TRBJ1-1; unclear D gene. The CDR3 has 14 amino acids. V shed 2 bases and J shed 2 bases, with 9 bases lying between them. The germline CDR1 and CDR2 sequences are MNHNS and SASEGT. For the CDR3, the DNA is TGTGCCAGCAGTGAACTGGGGTCAAACACTGAAGCTTTCTTT. Amino acids: CASSELGSNTEAFF.

V gene TRBV6-1 combines with J gene TRBJ1-6, with 7 bases lining up with TRBD1. This CDR3 region has 14 residues. From germline, CDR1 is MNHNS and CDR2 SASEGT. The V segment lost 6 bases and the J segment 14 bases; nucleotides outside the gene matches: 13. CDR3 loop: CASRHQGVGMTLHF. The CDR3 DNA is TGTGCCAGCAGGCACCAGGGGGTGGGTATGACCCTCCACTTT.

This clone was counted only a few times. The chain links TRBV5-1 to TRBJ2-7; 8 bases fit TRBD1. The CDR3 has 14 amino acids. Germline V gives CDR1 SGHRS, CDR2 YFSETQ. With 6 bases clipped from V and 3 bases from J, the junction kept 8 bases outside the gene matches. The CDR3 DNA is TGCGCCAGCAACCGACAGGGGTACGGCTACGAGCAGTACTTC. Encoded protein: CASNRQGYGYEQYF.